Given below is one T cell receptor beta chain in context. This sample was included in a study of identical twins. TCRdb reprocessed the 5' RACE reads with MiXCR, giving one entry per CDR3 protein. The sample lists 650,000 to 750,000 distinct CDR3 sequences, around 20% seen once, with approximately 4.3% in the top ten. The same data also contributed to another study, on T cells expressing NK-cell markers. Per that paper: CD3+CD56+NKG2C+, CD3+CD56+NKG2C- and CD3+CD56-NKG2C+ T cells, once sorted, supplied the TCR beta repertoires. Among CD8+ T cells from several donors, dominant NKG2C+ clonotypes accounted for about 1.0-7.0%. In a handful of donors, dominant clonotypes made up roughly 28.3-65% of CD3+CD56-NKG2C+ cells. The HCMV specificity of the expanded NKG2C+ T cell clones stayed unresolved.

The material sequenced was PBMCs. The sequence was collected from a woman between 18 and 29 years old in good health.

The DNA of the CDR3 is TGTGCCAGCAGCTTAGGGCCGGCTATGAACACTGAAGCTTTCTTT. Amino acid sequence: CASSLGPAMNTEAFF. This chain joins TRBV7-2 and TRBJ1-1, with D uncertain. CDR1 and CDR2 (germline): SGHTA, FQGNSA. This CDR3 spans 15 amino acids. Between the trimmed V and J ends, which lost 1 base and 0 bases, there was a span of 9 bases.